The sequence of this T cell receptor beta chain was determined in a study of blood T cell repertoires in COVID-19. On the study more broadly: The study drew acute and convalescent COVID-19 samples from the United States, Italy and Spain. From T cells, B-cell-depleted T cells, or PBMCs came the material, which was cDNA or gDNA.

The V and J ends lost 4 bases and 1 base, in that order; junction bases with no gene match: 3. CDR1 SGHRS and CDR2 YFSETQ come from the germline V gene. The length of the CDR3 is 15 residues. Authors' data handling: Estimated nucleated cell counts came from reference gene primer amplification. Measured with immunoSEQ multiplex PCR; TCRdb has only the in-frame clones, and not every one. Clonal size and the V and J genes are those of that table, whereas D and trimming came from the DNA. Among about 410,000 clones listed, roughly 89% were seen once. This rearrangement joins TRBV5-1 to TRBJ2-3, with 10 bases identical to TRBD2. The sequencing input was peripheral blood. This receptor was identified in a woman aged 25 to 39 with active or convalescent COVID-19. The CDR3, as DNA: TGCGCCAGCAGCACCAGCGGGAGGGGCACAGATACGCAGTATTTT. Its protein is CASSTSGRGTDTQYF.